Sequencing of this TCR beta chain was carried out in a study of T cell repertoires in ileal Crohn's disease. CDR3 size: 15 residues. Germline V gene sequence: CDR1 SEHNR, CDR2 FQNEAQ (reference sequence). Trimming at V came to 5 bases and at J to 10 bases, leaving 11 bases not matched to a gene. The assay was immunoSEQ multiplex PCR, and TCRdb's table has in-frame clones only and misses some. The sample shows 7,000 to 9,500 clones, around 78% of them seen only once. What was sequenced was ileal tissue. V gene TRBV7-9 combines with J gene TRBJ1-1, with TRBD1 identical over 12 bases. This receptor was obtained from an adult with Crohn's disease. The CDR3 bases are TGTGCCAGCAGCCCCTACTCTGGGACAGGGGGCCGAGCTTTCTTT. It encodes CASSPYSGTGGRAFF. Full variable domain (rest looked up from reference TRBV7-9 and TRBJ1-1): DTGVSQNPRHKITKRGQNVTFRCDPISEHNRLYWYRQTLGQGPEFLTYFQNEAQLEKSRLLSDRFSAERPKGSFSTLEIQRTEQGDSAMYLCASSPYSGTGGRAFFGQGTRLTVV.